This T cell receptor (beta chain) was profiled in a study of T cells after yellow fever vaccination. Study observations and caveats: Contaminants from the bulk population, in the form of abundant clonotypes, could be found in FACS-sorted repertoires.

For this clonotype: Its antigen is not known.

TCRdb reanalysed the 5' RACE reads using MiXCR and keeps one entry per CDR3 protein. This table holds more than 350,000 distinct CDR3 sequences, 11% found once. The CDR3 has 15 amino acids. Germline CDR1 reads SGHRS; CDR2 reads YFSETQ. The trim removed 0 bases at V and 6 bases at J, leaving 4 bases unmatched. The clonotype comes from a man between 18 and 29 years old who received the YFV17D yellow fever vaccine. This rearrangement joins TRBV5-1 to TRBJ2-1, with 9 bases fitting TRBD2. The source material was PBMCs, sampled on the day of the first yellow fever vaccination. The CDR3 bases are TGCGCCAGCAGCTTGGTTCTAGCGGGGTCCAATGAGCAGTTCTTC. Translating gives CASSLVLAGSNEQFF.